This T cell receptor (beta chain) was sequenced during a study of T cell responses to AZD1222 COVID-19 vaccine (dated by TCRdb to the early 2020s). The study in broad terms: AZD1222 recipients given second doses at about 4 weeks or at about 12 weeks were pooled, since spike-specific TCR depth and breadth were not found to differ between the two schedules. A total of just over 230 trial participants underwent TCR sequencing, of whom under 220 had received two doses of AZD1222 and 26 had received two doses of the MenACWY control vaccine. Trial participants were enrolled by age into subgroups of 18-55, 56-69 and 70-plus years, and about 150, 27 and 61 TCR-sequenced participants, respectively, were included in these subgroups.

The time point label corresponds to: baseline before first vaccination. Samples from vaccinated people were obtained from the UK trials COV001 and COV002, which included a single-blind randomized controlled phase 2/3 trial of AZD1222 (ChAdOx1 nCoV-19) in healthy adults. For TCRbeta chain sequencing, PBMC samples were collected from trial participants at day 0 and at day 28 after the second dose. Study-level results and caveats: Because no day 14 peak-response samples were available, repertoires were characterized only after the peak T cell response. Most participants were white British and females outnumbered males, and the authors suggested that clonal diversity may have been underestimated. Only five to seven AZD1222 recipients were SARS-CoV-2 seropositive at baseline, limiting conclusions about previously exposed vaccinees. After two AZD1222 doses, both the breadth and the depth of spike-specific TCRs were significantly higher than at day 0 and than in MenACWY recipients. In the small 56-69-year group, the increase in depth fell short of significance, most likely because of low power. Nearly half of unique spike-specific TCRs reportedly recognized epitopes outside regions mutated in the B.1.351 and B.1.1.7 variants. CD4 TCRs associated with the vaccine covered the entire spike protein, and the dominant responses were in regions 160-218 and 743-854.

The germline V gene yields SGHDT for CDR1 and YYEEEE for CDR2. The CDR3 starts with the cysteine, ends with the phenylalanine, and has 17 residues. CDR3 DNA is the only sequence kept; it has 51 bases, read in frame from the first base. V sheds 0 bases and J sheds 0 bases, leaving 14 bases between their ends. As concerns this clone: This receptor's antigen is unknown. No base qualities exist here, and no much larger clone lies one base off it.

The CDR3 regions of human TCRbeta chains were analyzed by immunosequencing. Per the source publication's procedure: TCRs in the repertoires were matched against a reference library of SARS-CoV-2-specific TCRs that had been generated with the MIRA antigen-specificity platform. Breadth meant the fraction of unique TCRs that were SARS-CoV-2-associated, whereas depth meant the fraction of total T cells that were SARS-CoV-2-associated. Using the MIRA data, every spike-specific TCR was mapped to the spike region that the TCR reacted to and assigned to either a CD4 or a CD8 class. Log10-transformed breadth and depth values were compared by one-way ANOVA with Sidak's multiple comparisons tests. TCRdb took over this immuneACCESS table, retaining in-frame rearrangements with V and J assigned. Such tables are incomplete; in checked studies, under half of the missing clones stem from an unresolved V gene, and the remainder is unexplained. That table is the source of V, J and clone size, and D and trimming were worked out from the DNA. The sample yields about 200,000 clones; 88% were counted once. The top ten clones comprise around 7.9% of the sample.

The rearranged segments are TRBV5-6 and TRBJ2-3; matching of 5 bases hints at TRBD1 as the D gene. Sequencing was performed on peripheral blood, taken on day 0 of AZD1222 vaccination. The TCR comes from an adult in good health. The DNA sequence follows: TGTGCCAGCAGCTTGGACCTGCGGACAACTAGCACAGATACGCAGTATTTT. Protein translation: CASSLDLRTTSTDTQYF.